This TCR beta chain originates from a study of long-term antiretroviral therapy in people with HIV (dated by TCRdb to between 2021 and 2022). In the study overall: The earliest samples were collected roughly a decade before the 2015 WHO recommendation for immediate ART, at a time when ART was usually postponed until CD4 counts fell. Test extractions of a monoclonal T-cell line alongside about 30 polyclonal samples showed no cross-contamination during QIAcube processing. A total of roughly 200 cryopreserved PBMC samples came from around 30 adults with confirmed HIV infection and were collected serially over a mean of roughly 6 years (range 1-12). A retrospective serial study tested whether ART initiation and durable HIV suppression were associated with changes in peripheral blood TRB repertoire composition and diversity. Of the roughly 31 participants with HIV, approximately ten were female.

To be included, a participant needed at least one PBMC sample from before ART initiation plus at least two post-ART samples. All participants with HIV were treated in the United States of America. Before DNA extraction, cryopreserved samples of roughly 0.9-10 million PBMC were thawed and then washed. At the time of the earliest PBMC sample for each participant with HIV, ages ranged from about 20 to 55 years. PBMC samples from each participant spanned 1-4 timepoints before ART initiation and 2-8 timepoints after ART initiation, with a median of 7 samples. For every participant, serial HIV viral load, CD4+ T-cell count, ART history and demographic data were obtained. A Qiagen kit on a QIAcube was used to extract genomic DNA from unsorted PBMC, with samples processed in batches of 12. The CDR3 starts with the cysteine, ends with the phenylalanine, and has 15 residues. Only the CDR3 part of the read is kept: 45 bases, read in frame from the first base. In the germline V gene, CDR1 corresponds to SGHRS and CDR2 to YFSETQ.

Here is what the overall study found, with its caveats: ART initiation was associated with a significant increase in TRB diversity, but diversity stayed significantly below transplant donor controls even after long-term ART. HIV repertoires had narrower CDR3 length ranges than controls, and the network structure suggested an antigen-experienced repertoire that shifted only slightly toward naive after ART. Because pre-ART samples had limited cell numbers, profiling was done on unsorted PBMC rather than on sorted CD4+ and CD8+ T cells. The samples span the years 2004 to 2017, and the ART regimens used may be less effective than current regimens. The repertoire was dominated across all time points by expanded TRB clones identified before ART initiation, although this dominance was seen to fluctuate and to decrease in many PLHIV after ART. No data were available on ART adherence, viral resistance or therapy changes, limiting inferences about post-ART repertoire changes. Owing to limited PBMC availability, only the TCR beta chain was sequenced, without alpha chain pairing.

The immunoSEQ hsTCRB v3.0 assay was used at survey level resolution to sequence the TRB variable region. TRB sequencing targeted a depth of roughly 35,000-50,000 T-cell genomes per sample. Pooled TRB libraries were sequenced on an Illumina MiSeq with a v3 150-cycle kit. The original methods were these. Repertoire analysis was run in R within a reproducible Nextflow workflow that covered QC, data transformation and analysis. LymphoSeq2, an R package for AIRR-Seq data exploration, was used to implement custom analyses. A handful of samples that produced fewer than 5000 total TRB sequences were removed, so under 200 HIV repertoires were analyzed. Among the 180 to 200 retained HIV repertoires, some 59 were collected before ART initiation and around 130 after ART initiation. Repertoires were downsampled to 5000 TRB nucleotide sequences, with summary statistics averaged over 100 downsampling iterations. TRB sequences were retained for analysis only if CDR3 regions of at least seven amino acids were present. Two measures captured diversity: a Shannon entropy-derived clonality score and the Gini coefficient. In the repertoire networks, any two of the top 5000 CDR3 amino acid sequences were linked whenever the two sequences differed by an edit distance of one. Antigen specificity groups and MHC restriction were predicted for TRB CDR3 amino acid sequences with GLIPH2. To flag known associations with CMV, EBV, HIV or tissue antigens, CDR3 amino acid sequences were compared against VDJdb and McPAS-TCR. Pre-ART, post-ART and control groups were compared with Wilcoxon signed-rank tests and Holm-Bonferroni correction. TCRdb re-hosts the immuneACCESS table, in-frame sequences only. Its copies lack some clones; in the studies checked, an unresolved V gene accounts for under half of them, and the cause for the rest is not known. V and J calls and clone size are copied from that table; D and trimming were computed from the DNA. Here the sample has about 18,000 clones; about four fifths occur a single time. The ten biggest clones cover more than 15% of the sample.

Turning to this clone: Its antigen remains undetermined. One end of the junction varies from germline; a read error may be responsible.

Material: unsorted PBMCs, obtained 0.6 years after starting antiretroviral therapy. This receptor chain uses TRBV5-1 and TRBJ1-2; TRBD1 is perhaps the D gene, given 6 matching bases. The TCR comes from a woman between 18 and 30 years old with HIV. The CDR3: CASSPDPGLGKQGPF. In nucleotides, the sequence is TGCGCCAGCAGCCCCGACCCGGGTCTAGGTAAACAGGGACCCTTC.